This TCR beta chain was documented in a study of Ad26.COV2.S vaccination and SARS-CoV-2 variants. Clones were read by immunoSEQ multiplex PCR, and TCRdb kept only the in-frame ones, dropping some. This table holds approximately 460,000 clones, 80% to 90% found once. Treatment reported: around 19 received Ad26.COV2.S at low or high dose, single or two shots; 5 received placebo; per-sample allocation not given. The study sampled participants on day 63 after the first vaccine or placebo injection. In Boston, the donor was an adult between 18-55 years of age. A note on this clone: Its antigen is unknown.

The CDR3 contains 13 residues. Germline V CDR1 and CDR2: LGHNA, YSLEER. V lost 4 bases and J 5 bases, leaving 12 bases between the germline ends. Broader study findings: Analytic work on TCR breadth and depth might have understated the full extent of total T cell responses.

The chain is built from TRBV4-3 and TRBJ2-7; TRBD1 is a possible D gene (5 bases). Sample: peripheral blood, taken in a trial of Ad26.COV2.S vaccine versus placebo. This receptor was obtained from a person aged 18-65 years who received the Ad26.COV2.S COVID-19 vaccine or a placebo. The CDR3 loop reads CASSRDRGNEQYF. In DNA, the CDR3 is TGCGCCAGCAGCCGAGACAGAGGAAACGAGCAGTACTTC.